One sample yielded the 25 T cell receptor beta chains listed below, sequenced in a study of graft-versus-host responses after intestinal transplantation (dated by TCRdb to 2020 to 2022). What this sample's time point label stands for: cells obtained before transplantation from donor or recipient. No antigens are known for them. Library preparation employed the immunoSEQ multiplex PCR assay. TCRdb re-hosts the immuneACCESS table, in-frame sequences only. Its copies lack some clones; in the studies checked, an unresolved V gene accounts for under half of them, and the cause for the rest is not known. The sample table records 150,000 or so clones; 80% to 95% of these occur just once. The ten largest make up around 0.19% of the sample. The specimen was unstimulated CD4+ T cells sorted from spleen or lymph node cells, collected before intestinal transplant. These TCRs come from a human donor who received an intestinal transplant.

This clone showed up just once. The J gene is TRBJ1-2, the V gene TRBV28, with a tentative D call TRBD1 (6 bases). Germline CDR1 is MDHEN and CDR2 is SYDVKM. Trimming removed 5 bases at V and 5 bases at J, with 6 bases between. CDR3 size: 11 residues. CDR3 sequence reads: CASSQGYGYTF. The DNA of the CDR3 is TGTGCCAGCAGTCAGGGGTATGGCTACACCTTC.

V is TRBV28 and J is TRBJ2-5; 12 bases align to TRBD2. TRBJ2-7 matches the DNA end more closely, so the J call is doubtful. This CDR3 has 16 amino acids. Germline V gene data show CDR1 as MDHEN and CDR2 as SYDVKM. CDR3 DNA sequence: TGTGCCAGCAGTTTATGGCTAGCGGGAGGGAGTTACGAGCAGTACTTC. The encoded protein is CASSLWLAGGSYEQYF.

The chain couples TRBV27 to TRBJ2-5; D is uncertain. CDR1 is MNHEY and CDR2 is SMNVEV in the germline V gene (reference sequence). The CDR3 contains 12 residues. V was shortened by 3 bases and J by 5 bases, with 7 bases between the two germline ends. In nucleotides, the CDR3 is TGTGCCAGCAGTTTTGACGGGGAGACCCAGTACTTC. This gives the protein CASSFDGETQYF.

About this clone itself: Its ends do not fully match the called genes, so a read error is possible. CDR3 DNA: TGTGCCAGCAGCCCGATGGTCGGGAGAACTAGCGGGAGGAAGTACGGGCAGTACTTC. Its protein is CASSPMVGRTSGRKYGQYF. The chain links TRBV5-4 to TRBJ2-7, with 12 bases identical to TRBD2. The CDR3 spans 19 residues. Germline V gene sequence: CDR1 SGHNT, CDR2 YYREEE (reference sequence). The variable domain in full, with the rest retrieved from reference TRBV5-4 and TRBJ2-7, is ETGVTQSPTHLIKTRGQQVTLRCSSQSGHNTVSWYQQALGQGPQFIFQYYREEENGRGNFPPRFSGLQFPNYSSELNVNALELDDSALYLCASSPMVGRTSGRKYGQYFGPGTRLTVT.

This chain joins TRBV19 and TRBJ1-1; the D gene is possibly TRBD1 (6 bases). Trimming pared 4 bases from V and 1 base from J, leaving 19 bases between. Germline V gene lookup returns CDR1 LNHDA and CDR2 SQIVND (reference sequence). CDR3 length: 17 amino acids. Written as DNA, the CDR3 is TGTGCCAGTAGTAGTCAGGGGAATTGGGGGCCGAACACTGAAGCTTTCTTT. It encodes CASSSQGNWGPNTEAFF.

J is TRBJ2-7 and V is TRBV4-3, with a tentative D call TRBD2 (6 bases). CDR3 length: 15 residues. Germline CDR1 is LGHNA and CDR2 is YSLEER. With 2 bases removed from V and 6 bases from J, the gap between germline ends came to 17 bases. The CDR3 loop reads CASSQSPGLSIEQYF. The CDR3 DNA reads TGCGCCAGCAGCCAATCACCGGGACTCTCCATCGAGCAGTACTTC.

V is TRBV7-2 and J is TRBJ2-7, with 8 bases that match TRBD1. Trimming at V came to 5 bases and at J to 6 bases, leaving 6 bases not matched to a gene. The CDR3 has 13 residues. The V gene's germline CDR1 is SGHTA and CDR2 FQGNSA. Written as DNA, the CDR3 is TGTGCCAGCAGCCCTGGACAGGGAGGCGAGCAGTACTTC. This translates into CASSPGQGGEQYF.

J is TRBJ1-5 and V is TRBV7-9; TRBD1 is a possible D gene (6 bases). The CDR3 consists of 16 residues. From germline, CDR1 is SEHNR and CDR2 FQNEAQ (reference sequence). Trimming stripped 5 bases from V and 2 bases from J, with 16 bases between. CDR3 residues: CASSLLGGSGNQPQHF. The CDR3 nucleotides read TGTGCCAGCAGCCTGTTGGGGGGCTCAGGCAATCAGCCCCAGCATTTT.

This clone was observed a single time. V usage is TRBV30 and J usage is TRBJ2-7; 10 bases map to TRBD2. This CDR3 contains 13 residues. CDR1 is GTSNPN and CDR2 is SVGIG in the germline V gene (reference sequence). Losses at the gene ends were 3 bases for V and 9 bases for J; bases not matched to a gene: 8. The CDR3 spells CAWRLAGTSGQYF. CDR3 coding DNA: TGTGCCTGGAGACTAGCGGGGACCTCTGGGCAGTACTTC.

The CDR3 loop is CASSYRLAGGDEQYF. DNA of the CDR3: TGTGCCAGCAGTTACCGGCTAGCGGGGGGGGACGAGCAGTACTTC. The rearrangement uses TRBV6-6 and TRBJ2-7; 12 nucleotides line up with TRBD2. The junction had 4 bases not matched to a gene; V was cut back by 2 bases and J by 5 bases. This CDR3 contains 15 residues. CDR1 and CDR2 (germline): MNHNY, SVGAGI (reference sequence).

The CDR3 sequence: CASSWFPDSSFYEQYF. The CDR3 DNA reads as TGTGCCAGCAGCTGGTTCCCGGACAGTAGCTTCTACGAGCAGTACTTC. The chain recombines TRBV7-8 with TRBJ2-7, with a weak D call TRBD1 (6 bases). Germline loops: CDR1 SGHVS, CDR2 FQNEAQ. The CDR3 has 16 residues. V lost 4 bases and J lost 3, with 19 bases in between.

This clone has just one count. The V gene is TRBV6-5, the J gene TRBJ2-1, with 9 bases fitting TRBD1. The CDR3 runs 15 residues. After removal of 7 bases from V and 2 bases from J, the junction contained 6 bases not matched to a gene. Germline CDR1 is MNHEY and CDR2 is SVGAGI. The CDR3 bases are TGTGCCAGCATCATACAGGGGGCGGCCTACAATGAGCAGTTCTTC. Encoded protein: CASIIQGAAYNEQFF.

The rearrangement links TRBV6-5 to TRBJ1-5, with a weak D call TRBD1 (6 bases). With 5 bases removed from V and 4 bases from J, the gap between germline ends came to 15 bases. In germline, CDR1 is MNHEY, CDR2 SVGAGI. The CDR3 runs 15 residues. The CDR3 protein is CASSRGGRGNQPQHF. Here the CDR3 DNA reads TGTGCCAGCAGTCGGGGCGGCAGGGGAAATCAGCCCCAGCATTTT.

The chain joins TRBV18 to TRBJ2-7; no clear D gene. This CDR3 has 15 amino acids. The germline V gene encodes CDR1 KGHSH and CDR2 LQKENI. V dropped 3 bases and J dropped 4 bases, with 16 bases sitting between them. This CDR3 reads CASSPVFLRPYEQYF. The CDR3 region has the DNA TGTGCCAGCTCACCCGTGTTTCTGCGCCCTTACGAGCAGTACTTC.

The rearrangement uses TRBV4-3 and TRBJ2-7; 13 bases are shared with TRBD2. V lost 0 bases and J lost 4; bases outside the gene matches: 12. CDR3 size: 19 residues. Germline V CDR1 and CDR2: LGHNA, YSLEER. The CDR3 here is CASSQEGGRPGLAGYEQYF. The CDR3 nucleotides read TGCGCCAGCAGCCAAGAGGGGGGGCGGCCGGGACTAGCGGGATACGAGCAGTACTTC.

The chain carries TRBV4-1 and TRBJ1-5; no firm D call. Looked up from germline, CDR1 is MGHRA and CDR2 is YSYEKL. The CDR3 runs 12 residues. V was pared by 3 bases and J by 6 bases, with 6 bases between. DNA for the CDR3: TGCGCCAGCAGCCACCCCAGTCAGCCCCAGCATTTT. Translation gives CASSHPSQPQHF.

The chain has TRBV25-1 and TRBJ1-5; weak D call: TRBD1 (5 bases). CDR3 length equals 13 residues. CDR1 MGHDK and CDR2 SYGVNS come from the germline V gene. With 4 bases removed from V and 8 bases from J, the gap between germline ends came to 12 bases. The CDR3 is CASSGGFGKPQHF. The CDR3 DNA follows: TGTGCCAGCAGTGGGGGGTTCGGAAAGCCCCAGCATTTT.

This chain uses TRBV27 with TRBJ2-7; D could derive from TRBD1 or TRBD2 (5 bases each). The CDR3 is made up of 15 amino acids. In germline, CDR1 is MNHEY, CDR2 SMNVEV (reference sequence). V lost 4 bases and J lost 5, with 18 bases in between. DNA for the CDR3: TGTGCCAGCAGTTCGCAGGGTCGGTGGGGACACGAGCAGTACTTC. This sequence encodes CASSSQGRWGHEQYF.

CDR3 in amino acids: CASRRGGTGNTIYF. CDR3 coding DNA: TGTGCCAGCAGGAGAGGAGGAACTGGAAACACCATATATTTT. The chain employs TRBV7-3 and TRBJ1-3; D unclear. This CDR3 spans 14 amino acids. V lost 6 bases and J 2 bases, leaving 11 bases between the germline ends. CDR1 and CDR2 from the germline V gene are SGHTA and FQGTGA.

This clone was recorded a few times. V is TRBV7-2 and J is TRBJ2-1; 7 positions match TRBD2. Germline assignment: CDR1 SGHTA and CDR2 FQGNSA. The CDR3 extends over 15 amino acids. Unmatched junction bases numbered 4, after V lost 1 base and J lost 4 bases. The CDR3 sequence: CASSLGGSGYNEQFF. CDR3 nucleotide sequence: TGTGCCAGCAGCTTAGGCGGGAGTGGTTACAATGAGCAGTTCTTC.

The gene calls are TRBV30 and TRBJ2-5; TRBD2 matches 8 bases. The CDR3 spans 14 residues. The ends lost 5 bases at V and 5 bases at J; junction bases unmatched: 10. From germline, CDR1 is GTSNPN and CDR2 SVGIG (reference sequence). In nucleotides, the CDR3 is TGTGCCTGGGTTCCGGGAGGGTGGGGCGAGACCCAGTACTTC. The encoded protein is CAWVPGGWGETQYF.

The chain joins TRBV27 to TRBJ2-2; 7 nucleotides match TRBD2. CDR1 and CDR2 from the germline V gene are MNHEY and SMNVEV (reference sequence). The J segment lost 4 bases and the V segment lost 5 bases, leaving 10 bases of the junction unmatched. The CDR3 loop spans 16 amino acids. CDR3 region: CASSRWEGRGTGELFF. The CDR3 DNA is TGTGCCAGCAGTCGTTGGGAGGGCCGGGGCACCGGGGAGCTGTTTTTT.

V usage is TRBV5-5 and J usage is TRBJ1-2; D unclear. This CDR3 has 11 amino acids. V was shortened by 0 bases and J by 8 bases, with 5 bases between the two germline ends. Germline CDR1 is SGHKS and CDR2 is YYEKEE (reference sequence). The CDR3 is CASSLAEGYTF. The CDR3 DNA reads TGTGCCAGCAGCTTGGCCGAGGGCTACACCTTC.

The gene calls are TRBV5-4 and TRBJ2-7, with 11 bases identical to TRBD2. V trimming: 5 bases; J trimming: 4 bases; junction bases outside the gene matches: 5. The CDR3 runs to 14 residues. Germline V lookup: CDR1 SGHNT, CDR2 YYREEE (reference sequence). The CDR3 protein is CASSQTSGNYEQYF. CDR3 DNA sequence: TGTGCCAGCAGTCAGACTAGCGGGAATTACGAGCAGTACTTC.

The rearrangement uses TRBV30 and TRBJ1-1; tentative D call: TRBD1 (6 bases). The ends were cut back, 8 bases at V and 4 bases at J, with 17 bases in the middle. The CDR3 contains 13 residues. CDR1 is GTSNPN, CDR2 SVGIG, per germline (reference sequence). In DNA, the CDR3 is TGTGCCCGTACTTTAGGGGGGCCCACTGAAGCTTTCTTT. Protein: CARTLGGPTEAFF.